This section outlines one T cell receptor beta chain sequence together with its context. Patients from Seattle were sampled longitudinally, starting during active infection. This CDR3 is built from 15 residues. The sample originates from a study of blood T cell repertoires in COVID-19. Study-level information: Donors in the United States, Italy and Spain gave samples during acute or convalescent COVID-19. In each case, the material was cDNA or gDNA derived from T cells, B-cell-depleted T cells, or PBMCs.

Original methodology: Nucleated cell counts were estimated from reference gene primer amplification. Profiling relied on immunoSEQ multiplex PCR, and the TCRdb table lists in-frame clones only, not all of them. The DNA was the basis for D and trimming; V, J and clone size are from that table. The top ten hold 9.5% to 11% of the sample, which has roughly 200,000 clones, more than 80% seen once. The specimen was peripheral blood. The receptor comes from a woman between 35 and 50 years old with COVID-19, enrolled during active disease. The chain employs TRBV21-1 and TRBJ2-1; the table calls TRBD2, which could not be checked here. TRBV21-1 is a pseudogene segment. The CDR3: CASSWRRDTYNEQFF. The CDR3 DNA reads as TGTGCCAGCAGCTGGAGACGGGATACCTACAATGAGCAGTTCTTC.